The rows below give T cell receptor beta chains drawn from one sample of a study of T cells in Graves' hyperthyroidism and ophthalmopathy. TCRdb itself ran the multiplex PCR reads through MiXCR, one entry per CDR3 protein. The data hold some 270,000 distinct CDR3 sequences, with 24% observed a single time. Source material: blood. Receptors were obtained from a woman aged 40-49 years with Graves' ophthalmopathy. Both conserved end residues are part of each CDR3. The order of the fields is V gene, D gene, J gene, clone size, CDR3 DNA, CDR3 protein. A D gene is named only where the DNA matches it firmly. Expanded clones are given a class, and other clones once, few, many or no size at all.

v_call: TRBV19
d_call: TRBD2
j_call: TRBJ2-5
clone_size: many
cdr3_nt: TGTGCCACCGGACTAGCGGGGACCCAAGAGACCCAGTACTTC
cdr3_aa: CATGLAGTQETQYF

v_call: TRBV7-2
d_call: -
j_call: TRBJ2-2
clone_size: many
cdr3_nt: TGTGCCAGCAGCTGGGGTGGGGCCACCGGGGAGCTGTTTTTT
cdr3_aa: CASSWGGATGELFF

v_call: TRBV6-1
d_call: -
j_call: TRBJ1-2
clone_size: -
cdr3_nt: TGTGCCAGCCAGGCGGGGCGCGTGCAGGCTAACTATGGCTACACCTTC
cdr3_aa: CASQAGRVQANYGYTF

v_call: TRBV6-1
d_call: -
j_call: TRBJ1-1
clone_size: many
cdr3_nt: TGTGCCAGCCTAAACCCCGGTGGGACTGAAGCTTTCTTT
cdr3_aa: CASLNPGGTEAFF

v_call: TRBV27
d_call: -
j_call: TRBJ2-7
clone_size: -
cdr3_nt: TGTGTCAGCGGTCCTCTGGGCCCCGGTCGGAACGAGCAGTACTTC
cdr3_aa: CVSGPLGPGRNEQYF

v_call: TRBV10-3
d_call: -
j_call: TRBJ2-7
clone_size: many
cdr3_nt: TGTGCCATCAAAGGACCCGGGGACTTTTACGAGCAGTACTTC
cdr3_aa: CAIKGPGDFYEQYF

v_call: TRBV15
d_call: TRBD2
j_call: TRBJ2-2
clone_size: many
cdr3_nt: TGTGCCACCAGCAGAGAGCCCCCGGGGGGGATGTTGACCGGGGAGCTGTTTTTT
cdr3_aa: CATSREPPGGMLTGELFF

v_call: TRBV11-2
d_call: -
j_call: TRBJ2-1
clone_size: many
cdr3_nt: TGTGCCAGCAGAGATCGGGCGAGCTCCTACAATGAGCAGTTCTTC
cdr3_aa: CASRDRASSYNEQFF

v_call: TRBV7-9
d_call: TRBD2
j_call: TRBJ2-7
clone_size: many
cdr3_nt: TGTGCCAGCAGTGGAATAACGGGAGGGCCGGGCGAGCAGTACTTC
cdr3_aa: CASSGITGGPGEQYF

v_call: TRBV27
d_call: -
j_call: TRBJ2-7
clone_size: many
cdr3_nt: TGTGCCAGCAGTTACAGGGCCCCTCCCGAGCAGTACTTC
cdr3_aa: CASSYRAPPEQYF

v_call: TRBV11-2
d_call: -
j_call: TRBJ2-7
clone_size: many
cdr3_nt: TGTGCCAGCAGCTTAGGGAGGGGCCACGAGCAGTACTTC
cdr3_aa: CASSLGRGHEQYF

v_call: TRBV6-1
d_call: -
j_call: TRBJ2-7
clone_size: many
cdr3_nt: TGTGCCAGCAGTAGCCGGGACACCTACGGGGAGCAGTACTTC
cdr3_aa: CASSSRDTYGEQYF

v_call: TRBV4-2
d_call: TRBD2
j_call: TRBJ2-5
clone_size: many
cdr3_nt: TGTGCCAGCAGCCCCTGGGACAGGGGACTAGCGGGCGGAGAGACCCAGTACTTC
cdr3_aa: CASSPWDRGLAGGETQYF

v_call: TRBV7-8
d_call: TRBD1
j_call: TRBJ1-6
clone_size: -
cdr3_nt: TGTGCCAGCAGCTTAGCTGGGACAGCCAATAATTCACCCCTCCACTTT
cdr3_aa: CASSLAGTANNSPLHF

v_call: TRBV5-4
d_call: TRBD1
j_call: TRBJ2-7
clone_size: many
cdr3_nt: TGTGCCAGCAGCTTGGACCTCGGGACAGCTTCTCCGGCCTACGAGCAGTACTTC
cdr3_aa: CASSLDLGTASPAYEQYF

v_call: TRBV28
d_call: -
j_call: TRBJ2-7
clone_size: medium-sized
cdr3_nt: TGTGCCAGCAGTTCACAGGGAACGGACTACGAGCAGTACTTC
cdr3_aa: CASSSQGTDYEQYF

v_call: TRBV20-1
d_call: TRBD2
j_call: TRBJ2-5
clone_size: once
cdr3_nt: TGCAGTGCACCACCCGGGGCGGGAGAACAAGAGACCCAGTACTTC
cdr3_aa: CSAPPGAGEQETQYF

v_call: TRBV5-1
d_call: TRBD1
j_call: TRBJ2-6
clone_size: few
cdr3_nt: TGCGCCAGCAGCTTGGCTAGACCGGGACAGGGGAACTCTGGGGCCAACGTCCTGACTTTC
cdr3_aa: CASSLARPGQGNSGANVLTF

v_call: TRBV19
d_call: -
j_call: TRBJ2-5
clone_size: many
cdr3_nt: TGTGCCAGTGGGATTCAAGAGACCCAGTACTTC
cdr3_aa: CASGIQETQYF

v_call: TRBV9
d_call: -
j_call: TRBJ2-5
clone_size: many
cdr3_nt: TGTGCCAGCAGCCCAGAGGGGAGAACCACTGCGGAGACCCAGTACTTC
cdr3_aa: CASSPEGRTTAETQYF

v_call: TRBV3-1
d_call: TRBD1
j_call: TRBJ2-7
clone_size: -
cdr3_nt: TGTGCCAGCAGCCAGGGGACAGACCTATCCTACGAGCAGTACTTC
cdr3_aa: CASSQGTDLSYEQYF

v_call: TRBV28
d_call: TRBD2
j_call: TRBJ2-5
clone_size: many
cdr3_nt: TGTGCCAGCAGTTGGACTAGCGGGTACCAAGAGACCCAGTACTTC
cdr3_aa: CASSWTSGYQETQYF

v_call: TRBV3-1
d_call: TRBD1
j_call: TRBJ1-2
clone_size: many
cdr3_nt: TGTGCCAGCAGCCAAGGCGGGACAGACGGGGGCTACACCTTC
cdr3_aa: CASSQGGTDGGYTF

v_call: TRBV7-3
d_call: -
j_call: TRBJ1-2
clone_size: -
cdr3_nt: TGTGCCAGCAGCTTACCGGGGGGTTATGGCTACACCTTC
cdr3_aa: CASSLPGGYGYTF

v_call: TRBV18
d_call: -
j_call: TRBJ2-5
clone_size: many
cdr3_nt: TGTGCCAGCTCACCCCGTGGACAGAAAGTCCAAGAGACCCAGTACTTC
cdr3_aa: CASSPRGQKVQETQYF

v_call: TRBV3-1
d_call: -
j_call: TRBJ2-7
clone_size: many
cdr3_nt: TGTGCCAGCAGCCAAATGTCGTCAGGGGCGTCCTACGAGCAGTACTTC
cdr3_aa: CASSQMSSGASYEQYF

v_call: TRBV28
d_call: -
j_call: TRBJ1-6
clone_size: once
cdr3_nt: TGTGCCAGTATACAGGGTTCCTATAATTCACCCCTCCACTTT
cdr3_aa: CASIQGSYNSPLHF

v_call: TRBV15
d_call: TRBD1
j_call: TRBJ2-2
clone_size: many
cdr3_nt: TGTGCCACCAGCAGAGGCGGACAGGGGGGGACGAACACCGGGGAGCTGTTTTTT
cdr3_aa: CATSRGGQGGTNTGELFF

v_call: TRBV5-1
d_call: -
j_call: TRBJ1-1
clone_size: many
cdr3_nt: TGCGCCAGCAGCCTCTCAAGTATGAACACTGAAGCTTTCTTT
cdr3_aa: CASSLSSMNTEAFF

v_call: TRBV2
d_call: TRBD1
j_call: TRBJ2-5
clone_size: many
cdr3_nt: TGTGCCAGCAGAACCGGGACAGGGGGCCAAGAGACCCAGTACTTC
cdr3_aa: CASRTGTGGQETQYF

v_call: TRBV4-1
d_call: -
j_call: TRBJ1-2
clone_size: many
cdr3_nt: TGCGCCAGCAGCCAGAGATGGGCAGCCTATGGCTACACCTTC
cdr3_aa: CASSQRWAAYGYTF

v_call: TRBV7-3
d_call: TRBD2
j_call: TRBJ2-5
clone_size: many
cdr3_nt: TGTGCCAGCAGCCCAGTGGGGGGGGAAAGAGAGACCCAGTACTTC
cdr3_aa: CASSPVGGERETQYF

v_call: TRBV3-1
d_call: TRBD1
j_call: TRBJ1-5
clone_size: -
cdr3_nt: TGTGCCAGCAGCCAAGAACCTCCGGGACAGGGGGTTGGTCAGCCCCAGCATTTT
cdr3_aa: CASSQEPPGQGVGQPQHF

v_call: TRBV7-8
d_call: TRBD1
j_call: TRBJ1-1
clone_size: many
cdr3_nt: TGTGCCAGCAGCTTGGACAGGGACACTGAAGCTTTCTTT
cdr3_aa: CASSLDRDTEAFF

v_call: TRBV6-5
d_call: TRBD1
j_call: TRBJ2-7
clone_size: many
cdr3_nt: TGTGCCAGCAGAGCCGCGGGGACAGGGACGTACGAGCAGTACTTC
cdr3_aa: CASRAAGTGTYEQYF

v_call: TRBV5-1
d_call: -
j_call: TRBJ2-5
clone_size: many
cdr3_nt: TGCGCCAGCAGCTTGCAACAGGGTGACGAGGAGACCCAGTACTTC
cdr3_aa: CASSLQQGDEETQYF

v_call: TRBV28
d_call: -
j_call: TRBJ1-1
clone_size: -
cdr3_nt: TGTGCCAGCAGTCCTGCTGGTAGGGCAGCTTTCTTT
cdr3_aa: CASSPAGRAAFF

v_call: TRBV4-2
d_call: -
j_call: TRBJ2-7
clone_size: many
cdr3_nt: TGTGCCAGCAGCCAAGAAGGTCTCCTTTCCTACGAGCAGTACTTC
cdr3_aa: CASSQEGLLSYEQYF

v_call: TRBV10-2
d_call: TRBD1
j_call: TRBJ1-6
clone_size: many
cdr3_nt: TGCGCCAGCAGGACCGGCGGACAGGTCTATAATTCACCCCTCCACTTT
cdr3_aa: CASRTGGQVYNSPLHF

v_call: TRBV25-1
d_call: -
j_call: TRBJ2-5
clone_size: few
cdr3_nt: TGTGCCAGCAGTGAATATCAAACCGGACTACTCCAAGAGACCCAGTACTTC
cdr3_aa: CASSEYQTGLLQETQYF

v_call: TRBV4-1
d_call: TRBD2
j_call: TRBJ2-7
clone_size: many
cdr3_nt: TGCGCCAGCAGCCAAGTAGCGGGAGTGTCCTACGAGCAGTACTTC
cdr3_aa: CASSQVAGVSYEQYF

v_call: TRBV6-1
d_call: TRBD1
j_call: TRBJ2-7
clone_size: -
cdr3_nt: TGTGCCAGCAGCCCCAGCGAACACCGACAGGGAGCCTACGAGCAGTACTTC
cdr3_aa: CASSPSEHRQGAYEQYF

v_call: TRBV6-1
d_call: TRBD2
j_call: TRBJ2-7
clone_size: few
cdr3_nt: TGTGCCAGCGACCAGCGGGAGGGTTCCTACGAGCAGTACTTC
cdr3_aa: CASDQREGSYEQYF

v_call: TRBV19
d_call: -
j_call: TRBJ2-2
clone_size: many
cdr3_nt: TGTGCCAGTAGTATGGGTAGCGTAGGCACCGGGGAGCTGTTTTTT
cdr3_aa: CASSMGSVGTGELFF

v_call: TRBV5-1
d_call: -
j_call: TRBJ1-1
clone_size: few
cdr3_nt: TGCGCCAGCAGCTTGGTGGAGGGGGTCACTGAAGCTTTCTTT
cdr3_aa: CASSLVEGVTEAFF

v_call: TRBV5-1
d_call: -
j_call: TRBJ2-7
clone_size: many
cdr3_nt: TGCGCCAGCAGCTTGGACAGAGAGTATTACGAGCAGTACTTC
cdr3_aa: CASSLDREYYEQYF

v_call: TRBV7-9
d_call: -
j_call: TRBJ2-5
clone_size: -
cdr3_nt: TGTGCCAGCAGCCGTGGGGACTCCCGTGCAGAGACCCAGTACTTC
cdr3_aa: CASSRGDSRAETQYF

v_call: TRBV2
d_call: TRBD2
j_call: TRBJ2-4
clone_size: many
cdr3_nt: TGTGCCAGCAGTGCCCTTGGGGGGGACATTCAGTACTTC
cdr3_aa: CASSALGGDIQYF

v_call: TRBV27
d_call: -
j_call: TRBJ2-7
clone_size: many
cdr3_nt: TGTGCCAGCAGTTTCGGACCGCCCGGTCCGTCGTCGCTCTACGAGCAGTACTTC
cdr3_aa: CASSFGPPGPSSLYEQYF

v_call: TRBV4-2
d_call: -
j_call: TRBJ1-6
clone_size: few
cdr3_nt: TGTGCCAGCAGCCAAGTGGGGTTGGGGTCACCCCTCCACTTT
cdr3_aa: CASSQVGLGSPLHF